What follows are 14 T cell receptor beta chains derived from one specimen sequenced in a study of T cell responses to AZD1222 COVID-19 vaccine. Clones were sequenced by immunoSEQ multiplex PCR, and TCRdb holds only the in-frame ones, with some missing. This repertoire shows about 90,000 clones, about 90% found once; its top ten account for around a tenth. Sequenced here: peripheral blood, sampled on day 0 of MenACWY control vaccination. Every receptor here comes from an adult in good health.

This chain links TRBV6-5 with TRBJ1-4; 9 positions agree with TRBD1. The CDR3 is 13 amino acids. Germline trimming cut 5 bases from V and 7 bases from J; bases unmatched to any gene: 2. CDR1 MNHEY and CDR2 SVGAGI come from the germline V gene. CDR3 DNA sequence: TGTGCCAGCAGTCGGGACAGGGTTGAAAAACTGTTTTTT. It is translated as CASSRDRVEKLFF.

The chain joins TRBV5-1 to TRBJ1-1; D call uncertain. The CDR3 runs 14 residues. CDR1 and CDR2 (germline): SGHRS, YFSETQ. Trimming shortened V by 0 bases and J by 1 base, and 7 bases separated the two germline ends. As DNA, the CDR3 is TGCGCCAGCAGCTTGGCCCTAACGAACACTGAAGCTTTCTTT. Residues: CASSLALTNTEAFF.

The chain recombines TRBV5-5 with TRBJ1-2; D not certain. Germline CDR1 reads SGHKS; CDR2 reads YYEKEE (reference sequence). V dropped 0 bases and J dropped 0 bases, with 9 bases sitting between them. The CDR3 length is 15 residues. CDR3 amino acids: CASSLAGRTNYGYTF. The CDR3 bases are TGTGCCAGCAGCTTGGCCGGACGTACTAACTATGGCTACACCTTC.

The CDR3 DNA reads TGTGCCAGCAGTTACGACGGACAGGGGTCTTATGAGCAGTTCTTC. This encodes CASSYDGQGSYEQFF. The chain combines TRBV6-6 with TRBJ2-1; 9 nucleotides line up with TRBD1. CDR1 MNHNY and CDR2 SVGAGI come from the germline V gene (reference sequence). The CDR3 runs 15 residues. V was pared by 2 bases and J by 8 bases, with 7 bases of the junction left unmatched.

In this sample, this clone is medium-sized. The chain joins TRBV4-3 to TRBJ2-7, with TRBD1 matching over 8 bases. This CDR3 is 14 amino acids long. The V gene's germline CDR1 is LGHNA and CDR2 YSLEER. V was clipped by 4 bases and J by 0 bases; unmatched bases: 2. The CDR3 spells CASSPGGLSYEQYF. As DNA, the CDR3 is TGCGCCAGCAGCCCAGGGGGCCTCTCCTACGAGCAGTACTTC.

The rearrangement uses TRBV3-1 (or the pseudogene TRBV3-2) and TRBJ2-5; 7 nucleotides agree with TRBD1. This CDR3 is built from 17 residues. In germline, CDR1 is LGHDT, CDR2 YNNKEL (reference sequence). The ends lost 0 bases at V and 1 base at J; junction bases unmatched: 8. CDR3 protein: CASSQDLLGQSQETQYF. CDR3 nucleotide sequence: TGTGCCAGCAGCCAAGATCTGCTGGGACAGAGCCAAGAGACCCAGTACTTC.

The gene calls are TRBV5-1 and TRBJ2-3; TRBD1 aligns across 8 bases. This CDR3 has 15 amino acids. With V trimmed by 0 bases and J by 9 bases, 9 bases remained unmatched. The germline gives CDR1 SGHRS, CDR2 YFSETQ. CDR3 bases: TGCGCCAGCAGCTTGGGACAGGGGATCAGCGGGACGCAGTATTTT. Protein product: CASSLGQGISGTQYF.

The genes are TRBV11-2 and TRBJ1-3; D unclear. Trimming pared 3 bases from V and 0 bases from J, leaving 3 bases between. The germline V gene has CDR1 SGHAT and CDR2 FQNNGV. This CDR3 region has 13 residues. The CDR3 sequence is CASSFPSGNTIYF. CDR3 nucleotide sequence: TGTGCCAGCAGCTTCCCCTCTGGAAACACCATATATTTT.

The gene calls are TRBV30 and TRBJ1-2; no firm D call. The CDR3 covers 14 residues. Germline V lookup: CDR1 GTSNPN, CDR2 SVGIG (reference sequence). Trimming removed 0 bases from V and 3 bases from J, with 11 bases in between. CDR3 region: CAWSVRGWDYGYTF. Here the CDR3 DNA reads TGTGCCTGGAGTGTACGTGGGTGGGACTATGGCTACACCTTC.

Here the CDR3 reads CASSPWGPRTEAFF. In nucleotides, the CDR3 is TGTGCCAGCAGTCCCTGGGGGCCGAGAACTGAAGCTTTCTTT. The chain links TRBV27 to TRBJ1-1; D is possibly TRBD1 (6 bases). The CDR3 covers 14 residues. The germline gives CDR1 MNHEY, CDR2 SMNVEV (reference sequence). The V and J ends lost 5 bases and 5 bases respectively, with 15 bases between them.

This sequence joins TRBV6-2 or TRBV6-3 and TRBJ1-2; no clear D. CDR1 is MNHEY, CDR2 SVGEGT, per germline. Trimming shortened V by 1 base and J by 0 bases, and 6 bases separated the two germline ends. CDR3 length: 14 amino acids. DNA of the CDR3: TGTGCCAGCAGTTACTGGGCGGCTAACTATGGCTACACCTTC. Translated, it gives CASSYWAANYGYTF.

This clone was detected only once. The CDR3 DNA sequence: TGCGCCAGCAGCACGACAGGGCAGGTCACTGAAGCTTTCTTT. Its protein product is CASSTTGQVTEAFF. The genes are TRBV5-1 and TRBJ1-1; 7 nucleotides align to TRBD1. There are 14 residues in the CDR3. With 4 bases clipped from V and 4 bases from J, the junction kept 7 bases outside the gene matches. Germline CDR1 SGHRS, CDR2 YFSETQ. The variable domain in full, with the rest retrieved from reference TRBV5-1 and TRBJ1-1, is KAGVTQTPRYLIKTRGQQVTLSCSPISGHRSVSWYQQTPGQGLQFLFEYFSETQRNKGNFPGRFSGRQFSNSRSEMNVSTLELGDSALYLCASSTTGQVTEAFFGQGTRLTVV.

There are a few counts of this clone. The CDR3 region is CASSDIISGGQETQYF. For the CDR3, the DNA is TGTGCCAGCAGTGACATTATTTCAGGGGGCCAAGAGACCCAGTACTTC. The genes are TRBV6-2 or TRBV6-3 and TRBJ2-5; 7 bases agree with TRBD1. The junction had 10 bases not matched to a gene; V was cut back by 5 bases and J by 1 base. Germline V gene sequence: CDR1 MNHEY, CDR2 SVGEGT. This CDR3 region has 16 residues.

The chain recombines TRBV5-8 with TRBJ1-1; D possibly corresponds to TRBD1 (6 bases). The CDR3 runs to 16 residues. CDR1 is SGHTS and CDR2 is YDEGEE in the germline V gene. Trimming left V 0 bases short and J 5 bases short, with 17 bases between. CDR3 sequence: CASSLESTGRGTEAFF. CDR3 nucleotides: TGTGCCAGCAGCTTGGAATCCACGGGAAGGGGGACTGAAGCTTTCTTT.